This TCR beta chain was captured by sequencing in a study of OX40 agonist ivuxolimab in advanced cancers. Looking at the study overall: An agonistic anti-OX40 (CD134) antibody, ivuxolimab, was used to treat the patients. Study-level results: CD4+ and CD8+ T cells in blood underwent clonal expansion by week 6 at 0.1 to 3.0 mg/kg.

Method: immunoSEQ multiplex PCR; TCRdb's copy keeps in-frame clones and lacks some. The sample consists of some 64,000 clones, around nine tenths of them appearing once. A word on this clone: The antigen is not known.

This TCR was recovered from an adult with an advanced solid tumor such as melanoma, head and neck, liver or kidney cancer. The sample consisted of CD4+ or CD8+ T cells sorted from blood, taken in a trial of the OX40 agonist ivuxolimab.

CDR3 bases: TGTGCCAGCAGCCCGGGACAGGGGCCGAACACCGGGGAGCTGTTTTTT. It codes for CASSPGQGPNTGELFF. The chain has TRBV9 and TRBJ2-2; 10 bases match TRBD1. The CDR3 consists of 16 residues. V lost 4 bases to trimming and J lost 0 bases; unmatched junction nucleotides: 3. The V gene's germline CDR1 is SGDLS and CDR2 YYNGEE.